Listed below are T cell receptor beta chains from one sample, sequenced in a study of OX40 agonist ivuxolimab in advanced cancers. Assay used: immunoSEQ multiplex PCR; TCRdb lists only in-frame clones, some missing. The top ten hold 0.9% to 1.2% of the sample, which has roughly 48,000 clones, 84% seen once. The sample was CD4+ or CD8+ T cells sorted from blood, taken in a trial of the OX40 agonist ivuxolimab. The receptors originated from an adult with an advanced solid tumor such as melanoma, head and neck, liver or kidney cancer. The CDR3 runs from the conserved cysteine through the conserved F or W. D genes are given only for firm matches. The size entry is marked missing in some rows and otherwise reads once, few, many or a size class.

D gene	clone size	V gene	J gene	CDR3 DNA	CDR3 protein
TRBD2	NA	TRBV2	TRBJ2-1	TGTGCCACCAATCGGCTGGCTAGCGGGGGCGATGAGCAGTTCTTC	CATNRLASGGDEQFF
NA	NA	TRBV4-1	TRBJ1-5	TGCGCCAGCAGCCAGTACCGGGGTGCTGGGTGGCCCCAGCATTTT	CASSQYRGAGWPQHF
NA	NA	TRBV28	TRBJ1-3	TGTGCCAGCGTCTCCAGGGAGGCGGGAAACACCATATATTTT	CASVSREAGNTIYF
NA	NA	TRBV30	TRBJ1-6	TGTGCCTGGAGGTATGATAATTCACCCCTCCACTTT	CAWRYDNSPLHF
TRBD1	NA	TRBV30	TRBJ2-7	TGTGCCTGGAACACAGGGGGCCACGAGCAGTACTTC	CAWNTGGHEQYF
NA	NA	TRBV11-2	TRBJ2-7	TGTGCCAGCAGCGGGGCTAGCTTTTCCTCCTACGAGCAGTACTTC	CASSGASFSSYEQYF
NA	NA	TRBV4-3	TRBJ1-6	TGCGCCAGCAGCCAAGACCGGACGGCTATAGGTTCACCCCTCCACTTT	CASSQDRTAIGSPLHF
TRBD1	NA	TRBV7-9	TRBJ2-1	TGTGCCAGCAGCTTAATGGGACAGGGGAACAATGAGCAGTTCTTC	CASSLMGQGNNEQFF
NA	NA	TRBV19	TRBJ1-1	TGTGCCAGTAGACGCGACGCTGAAGCTTTCTTT	CASRRDAEAFF
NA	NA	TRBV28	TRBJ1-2	TGTGCCAGCACCCCCAACGCGGGTTTTCACTATGGCTACACCTTC	CASTPNAGFHYGYTF
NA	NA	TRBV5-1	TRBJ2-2	TGCGCCAGCAGCTGGAGAGGAACCGGGGAGCTGTTTTTT	CASSWRGTGELFF
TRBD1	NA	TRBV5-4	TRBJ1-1	TGTGCCAGCAGCACTTGGGACAGGGACACTGAAGCTTTCTTT	CASSTWDRDTEAFF
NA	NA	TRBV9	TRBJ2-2	TGTGCCAGCAGCGTAGCTCTTGGAGGACACGGGGAGCTGTTTTTT	CASSVALGGHGELFF
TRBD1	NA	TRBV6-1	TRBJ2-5	TGTGCCAGCACTCCGGGACAGGTAGAGGGAGAGACCCAGTACTTC	CASTPGQVEGETQYF
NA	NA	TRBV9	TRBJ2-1	TGTGCCAGCAGCGTAAGCCCCCCCCTAGGACGGAGCTCCTACAATGAGCAGTTCTTC	CASSVSPPLGRSSYNEQFF
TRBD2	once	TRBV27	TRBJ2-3	TGTGCCAGCAGTCATAGCGGGAGACGTCAAGATACGCAGTATTTT	CASSHSGRRQDTQYF
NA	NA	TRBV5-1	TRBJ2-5	TGCGCCAGCAGCTTGTGGGGGGAGATTTTGGAGACCCAGTACTTC	CASSLWGEILETQYF
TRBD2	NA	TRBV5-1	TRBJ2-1	TGCGCCAGCAGCTTGGGCCCTAGCGGGGTCTATGAGCAGTTCTTC	CASSLGPSGVYEQFF
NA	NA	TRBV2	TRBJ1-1	TGTGCCGTTTCAAAGTCCATGAACACTGAAGCTTTCTTT	CAVSKSMNTEAFF
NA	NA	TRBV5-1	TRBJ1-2	TGCGCCAGCAGCTTGGCGGGTTTGGAAGGCTACACCTTC	CASSLAGLEGYTF
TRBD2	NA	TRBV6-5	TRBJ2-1	TGTGCCAGCAGACCGGGGGGGGGTCGGGACAATGAGCAGTTCTTC	CASRPGGGRDNEQFF
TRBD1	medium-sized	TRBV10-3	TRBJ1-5	TGTGCCATCAGTGACCAACAGGGGGAACAGCCCCAGCATTTT	CAISDQQGEQPQHF
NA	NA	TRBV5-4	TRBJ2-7	TGTGCCATTCACAAGGACAGTTTGTACGAGCAGTACTTC	CAIHKDSLYEQYF
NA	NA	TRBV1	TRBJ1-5	TGCACCAGCAGCCAAGATCCAACAGATCAGCCCCAGCATTTT	CTSSQDPTDQPQHF
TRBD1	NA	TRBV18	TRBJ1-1	TGTGCCAGCTCAGGTACAGGGGGCAAGACTGAAGCTTTCTTT	CASSGTGGKTEAFF
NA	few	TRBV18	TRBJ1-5	TGTGCCAGCTCACCGGAAAGCAATCAGCCCCAGCATTTT	CASSPESNQPQHF
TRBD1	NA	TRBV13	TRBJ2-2	TGTGCCAGCAGATACCGAGGGGGCCCCGGGGAGCTGTTTTTT	CASRYRGGPGELFF
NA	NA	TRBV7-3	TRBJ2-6	TGTGCCAGCAGCTTGCGCGGGACAGCGTTCTCTGGGGCCAACGTCCTGACTTTC	CASSLRGTAFSGANVLTF
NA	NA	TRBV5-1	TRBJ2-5	TGCGCCAGCAGCTTGACAGAGACCCAGTACTTC	CASSLTETQYF
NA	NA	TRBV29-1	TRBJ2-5	TGCAGCGCTCGCGCGGCCTATCAAGAGACCCAGTACTTC	CSARAAYQETQYF
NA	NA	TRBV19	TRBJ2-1	TGTGCCAGTATCACATTGTTTGGATCTAGGGGGATCGGTGAGCAGTTCTTC	CASITLFGSRGIGEQFF
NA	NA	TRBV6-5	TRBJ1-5	TGTGCCAGCAGGGCCGGGGTGGGAAATCAGCCCCAGCATTTT	CASRAGVGNQPQHF
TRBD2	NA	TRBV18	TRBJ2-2	TGTGCCAGCTCACCAACCTCAGCGGGAGAAACCGGGGAGCTGTTTTTT	CASSPTSAGETGELFF
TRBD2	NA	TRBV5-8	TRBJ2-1	TGTGCCAGCAGCTTCGCTAGCGGGGGTTTCGATGAGCAGTTCTTC	CASSFASGGFDEQFF
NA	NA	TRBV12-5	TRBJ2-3	TGTGCTAGTGGTTTGGGGGGGTACAGCACAGATACGCAGTATTTT	CASGLGGYSTDTQYF
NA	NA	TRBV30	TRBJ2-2	TGTGCCTGGAGAGTTGGGGTCGGCGCCGGGGAGCTGTTTTTT	CAWRVGVGAGELFF
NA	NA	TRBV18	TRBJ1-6	TGTGCCAGCTCACCACGAGTCTCCGCCGATAATTCACCCCTCCACTTT	CASSPRVSADNSPLHF
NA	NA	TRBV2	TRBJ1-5	TGTGCCAGCAGAGGCGACATTCAGCCCCAGCATTTT	CASRGDIQPQHF
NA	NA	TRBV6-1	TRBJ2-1	TGTGCCAGCAGTGATGATACTAGGAGGGGGCCCTCCTACAATGAGCAGTTCTTC	CASSDDTRRGPSYNEQFF
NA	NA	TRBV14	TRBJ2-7	TGTGCCAGCAGCCCCCTTCGGGGGCGGGCCCACGAGCAGTACTTC	CASSPLRGRAHEQYF
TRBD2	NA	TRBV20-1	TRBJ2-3	TGCGGAGGACTAGTCGGAGATACGCAGTATTTT	CGGLVGDTQYF
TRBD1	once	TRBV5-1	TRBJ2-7	TGCGCCAGCAGCTTGGTGGCGACAGGGGGCTACGAGCAGTACTTC	CASSLVATGGYEQYF
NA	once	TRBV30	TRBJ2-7	TGTGCCTGGAGTGCCACTTTAATAGCGGCAAACTACGAGCAGTACTTC	CAWSATLIAANYEQYF
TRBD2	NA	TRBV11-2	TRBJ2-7	TGTGCCAGCAGCTCCCGCCTAGCGGGGCTTCCCTACGAGCAGTACTTC	CASSSRLAGLPYEQYF
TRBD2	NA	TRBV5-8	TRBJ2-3	TGTGCCAGCAGCCGCGTACTAGCGGGGGGGCAAAATACGCAGTATTTT	CASSRVLAGGQNTQYF
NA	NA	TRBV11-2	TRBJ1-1	TGTGCCAGCAGCTTAAGTCTTTTCGGAGGGGCTTTCTTT	CASSLSLFGGAFF
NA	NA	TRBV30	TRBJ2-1	TGTGCCTGGAGCCGGTGGGGTAGGAATGAGCAGTTCTTC	CAWSRWGRNEQFF
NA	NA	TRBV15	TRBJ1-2	TGTGCCACCAGCAGAGATCGCCACTATGGCTACACCTTC	CATSRDRHYGYTF
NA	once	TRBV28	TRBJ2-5	TGTGCCAGCAGCGCCCCAGGGCGGAAGGCAGAGACCCAGTACTTC	CASSAPGRKAETQYF
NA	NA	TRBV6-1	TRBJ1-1	TGTGCCAGCAGTGAAGCGAGGTTGATAGGCACTGAAGCTTTCTTT	CASSEARLIGTEAFF
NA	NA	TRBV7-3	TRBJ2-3	TGTGCCAGCAGCTTGGGACAAAAAGATACGCAGTATTTT	CASSLGQKDTQYF
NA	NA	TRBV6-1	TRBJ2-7	TGTGCCAGCTGTTTGGACTCCCCCAGAGGCGAGCAGTACTTC	CASCLDSPRGEQYF
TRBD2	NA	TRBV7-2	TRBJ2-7	TGTGCCAGCAGCTCCGGACTGGAGCGGGGGACGACGCAGTACTTC	CASSSGLERGTTQYF
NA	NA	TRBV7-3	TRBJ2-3	TGTGCCAGCAGCGTATATGCGGGTAGCACAGATACGCAGTATTTT	CASSVYAGSTDTQYF
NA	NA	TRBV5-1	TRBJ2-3	TGCGCCAGCAGCACTGGAAACAGCGGGTTCACAGATACGCAGTATTTT	CASSTGNSGFTDTQYF
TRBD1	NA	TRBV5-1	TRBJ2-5	TGCGCCAGCAGCTTGGGGACAGGGAGGCAGACCCAGTACTTC	CASSLGTGRQTQYF
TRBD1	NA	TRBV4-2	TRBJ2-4	TGTGCCAGCAGCCAAGATCGGGGACAGTTAGCCAAAAACATTCAGTACTTC	CASSQDRGQLAKNIQYF
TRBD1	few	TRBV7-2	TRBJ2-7	TGTGCCAGCAGCTGGGACAGTAGATCCTACGAGCAGTACTTC	CASSWDSRSYEQYF
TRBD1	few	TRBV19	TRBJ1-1	TGTGCCAGTAGTATAAACAGGGGGCGCCCGGCTTTCTTT	CASSINRGRPAFF
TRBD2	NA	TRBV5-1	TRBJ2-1	TGCGCCAGCAGCTTGAGAGTAGCGGGGGGTGGCAATGAGCAGTTCTTC	CASSLRVAGGGNEQFF